This T cell receptor (beta chain) emerged from a study of control samples from healthy donors and cancer patients. Sequencing used immunoSEQ multiplex PCR; TCRdb keeps in-frame clones, though not all of them. The top ten clones hold roughly 1.7% of a sample with approximately 35,000 clones, 80% to 95% of them seen once. The CDR3 is 13 amino acids. Germline V gene sequence: CDR1 SQVTM, CDR2 ANQGSEA. Unmatched junction bases numbered 7, after V lost 7 bases and J lost 3 bases. Sample: PBMCs. The chain combines TRBV29-1 with TRBJ1-1, with TRBD1 matching over 8 bases. The TCR was taken from a man aged 40-49 years with colorectal cancer. The CDR3 DNA is TGCAGCGCCCGCAGGGGGCAGGACACTGAAGCTTTCTTT. As protein: CSARRGQDTEAFF.